These 7 T cell receptor beta chains were sequenced from one sample in a study of blood T cell repertoires in COVID-19. Produced via immunoSEQ multiplex PCR; TCRdb's table is partial and in-frame only. Among approximately 280,000 clones listed, around 90% were seen once. Sequenced sample: peripheral blood. Receptors originate from a woman between 25 and 40 years old with COVID-19, enrolled during active disease.

This clone was counted a few times. The chain couples TRBV5-1 to TRBJ1-2; 8 bases map to TRBD1. The CDR3 totals 14 residues. V gave up 4 bases and J gave up 8 bases; unmatched junction bases: 10. Per germline, CDR1 SGHRS and CDR2 YFSETQ. The DNA for the CDR3 is TGCGCCAGCAGCATCGGACAGGGCGCGGTCGGCTACACCTTC. Translation gives CASSIGQGAVGYTF.

J is TRBJ2-7 and V is TRBV7-9; D not certain. Germline V gene sequence: CDR1 SEHNR, CDR2 FQNEAQ (reference sequence). The CDR3 has 14 amino acids. Trimming removed 5 bases at V and 6 bases at J, with 17 bases between. The DNA for the CDR3 is TGTGCCAGCAGCCTCGCCGCTAGTATAGTCGAGCAGTACTTC. Translating gives CASSLAASIVEQYF.

The chain joins TRBV30 to TRBJ1-4; D uncertain. The CDR3 totals 12 residues. The germline CDR1 and CDR2 sequences are GTSNPN and SVGIG (reference sequence). The CDR3 DNA reads as TGTGCGGGAGGGTGGCTGGGGGAAAAACTGTTTTTT. Translated: CAGGWLGEKLFF.

This chain links TRBV2 with TRBJ1-2; TRBD1 aligns across 9 bases. This CDR3 has 17 amino acids. V lost 0 bases to trimming and J lost 4 bases; unmatched junction nucleotides: 9. CDR1 is SNHLY and CDR2 is FYNNEI in the germline V gene. CDR3: CASSEASGTGSLYGYTF. The DNA for the CDR3 is TGTGCCAGCAGTGAAGCGAGCGGGACAGGGTCCCTCTATGGCTACACCTTC.

This chain joins TRBV4-2 and TRBJ2-3, with 11 bases that match TRBD2. CDR1 is LGHNA, CDR2 YNFKEQ, per germline. The V segment lost 4 bases and the J segment 6 bases; nucleotides outside the gene matches: 9. The CDR3 length is 16 residues. CDR3 sequence (DNA): TGTGCCAGCAGCCGACGTAGCGGGAGGGCCATCGATACGCAGTATTTT. Translating it yields CASSRRSGRAIDTQYF.

The chain links TRBV25-1 to TRBJ2-3; no reliable D call. Trimming pared 6 bases from V and 4 bases from J, leaving 8 bases between. The CDR3 sequence is 12 residues long. Germline loops: CDR1 MGHDK, CDR2 SYGVNS. The CDR3 sequence: CASSEEADTQYF. The CDR3 DNA is TGTGCCAGCAGCGAAGAGGCAGATACGCAGTATTTT.

This clone was found once. The chain carries TRBV7-8 and TRBJ1-5; D uncertain. Germline-derived CDR1 and CDR2 are SGHVS and FQNEAQ. The CDR3 runs to 14 residues. V was shortened by 5 bases and J by 7 bases, with 15 bases between the two germline ends. The CDR3 coding sequence is TGTGCCAGCAGCCCCCAGAGAGGGTACCAGCCCCAGCATTTT. Its protein product is CASSPQRGYQPQHF.